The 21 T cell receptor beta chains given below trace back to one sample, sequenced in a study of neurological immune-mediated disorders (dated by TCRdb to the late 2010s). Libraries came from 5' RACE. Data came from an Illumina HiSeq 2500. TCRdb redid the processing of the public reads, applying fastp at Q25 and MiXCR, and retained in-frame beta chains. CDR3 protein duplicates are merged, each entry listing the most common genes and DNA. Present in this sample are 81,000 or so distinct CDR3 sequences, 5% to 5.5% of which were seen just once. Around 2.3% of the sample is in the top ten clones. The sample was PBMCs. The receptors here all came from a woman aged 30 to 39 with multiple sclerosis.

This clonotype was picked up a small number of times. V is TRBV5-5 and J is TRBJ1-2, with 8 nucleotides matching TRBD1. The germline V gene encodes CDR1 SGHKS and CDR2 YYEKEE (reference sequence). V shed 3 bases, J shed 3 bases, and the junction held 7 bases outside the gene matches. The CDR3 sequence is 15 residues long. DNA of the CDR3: TGTGCCAGCAGCTCTCAGACAGGGGCCTACTATGGCTACACCTTC. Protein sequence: CASSSQTGAYYGYTF.

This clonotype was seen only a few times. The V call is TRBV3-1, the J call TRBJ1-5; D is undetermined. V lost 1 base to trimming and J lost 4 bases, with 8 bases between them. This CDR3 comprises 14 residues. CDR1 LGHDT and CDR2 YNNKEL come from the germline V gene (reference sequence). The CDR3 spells CASSQGSGNQPQHF. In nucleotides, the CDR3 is TGTGCCAGCAGCCAAGGATCGGGGAATCAGCCCCAGCATTTT. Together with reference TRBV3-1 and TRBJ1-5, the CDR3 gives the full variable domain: DTAVSQTPKYLVTQMGNDKSIKCEQNLGHDTMYWYKQDSKKFLKIMFSYNNKELIINETVPNRFSPKSPDKAHLNLHINSLELGDSAVYFCASSQGSGNQPQHFGDGTRLSIL.

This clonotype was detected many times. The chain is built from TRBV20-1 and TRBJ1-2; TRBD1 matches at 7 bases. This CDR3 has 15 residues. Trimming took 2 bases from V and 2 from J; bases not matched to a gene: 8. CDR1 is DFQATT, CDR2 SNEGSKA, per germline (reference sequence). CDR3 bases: TGCAGTGCTAGAACAACAGGGGACGAGAACTATGGCTACACCTTC. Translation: CSARTTGDENYGYTF.

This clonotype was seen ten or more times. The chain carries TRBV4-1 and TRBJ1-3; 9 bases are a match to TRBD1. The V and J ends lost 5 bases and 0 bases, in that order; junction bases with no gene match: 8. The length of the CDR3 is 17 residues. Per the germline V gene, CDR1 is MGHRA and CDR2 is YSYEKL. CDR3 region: CASSYRDRVSSGNTIYF. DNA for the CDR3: TGCGCCAGCAGCTACCGGGACAGGGTGAGCTCTGGAAACACCATATATTTT.

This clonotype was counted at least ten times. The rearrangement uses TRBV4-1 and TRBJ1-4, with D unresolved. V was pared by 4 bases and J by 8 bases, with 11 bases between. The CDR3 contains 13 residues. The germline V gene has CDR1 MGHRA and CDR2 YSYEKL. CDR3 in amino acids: CASSRFSGEKLFF. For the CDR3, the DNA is TGCGCCAGCAGCCGTTTCTCGGGGGAAAAACTGTTTTTT.

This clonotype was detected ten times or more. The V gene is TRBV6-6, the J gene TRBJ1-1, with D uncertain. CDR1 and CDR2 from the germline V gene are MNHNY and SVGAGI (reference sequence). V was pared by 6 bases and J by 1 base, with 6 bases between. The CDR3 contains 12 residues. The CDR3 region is CASRTPNTEAFF. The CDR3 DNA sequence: TGTGCCAGCAGGACACCGAACACTGAAGCTTTCTTT.

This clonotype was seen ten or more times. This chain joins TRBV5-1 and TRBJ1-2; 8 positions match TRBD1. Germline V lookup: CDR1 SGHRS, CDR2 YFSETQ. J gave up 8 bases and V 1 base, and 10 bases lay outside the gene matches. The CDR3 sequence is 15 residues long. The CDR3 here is CASSLPGGTSEGYTF. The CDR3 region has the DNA TGCGCCAGCAGCTTGCCAGGGGGCACCTCTGAAGGCTACACCTTC.

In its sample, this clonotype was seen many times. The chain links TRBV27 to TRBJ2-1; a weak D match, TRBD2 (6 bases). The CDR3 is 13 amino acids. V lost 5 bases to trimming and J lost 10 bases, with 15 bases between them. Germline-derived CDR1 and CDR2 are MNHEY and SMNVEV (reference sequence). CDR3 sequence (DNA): TGTGCCAGCAGTCCAGGCGGGGACGAGGAGCAGTTCTTC. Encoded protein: CASSPGGDEEQFF.

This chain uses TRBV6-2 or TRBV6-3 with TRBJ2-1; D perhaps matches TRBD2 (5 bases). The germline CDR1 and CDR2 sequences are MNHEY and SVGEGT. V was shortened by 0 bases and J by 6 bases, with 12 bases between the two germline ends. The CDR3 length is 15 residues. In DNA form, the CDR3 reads TGTGCCAGCAGTTACTCGGGAATAGCGATCAATGAGCAGTTCTTC. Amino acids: CASSYSGIAINEQFF.

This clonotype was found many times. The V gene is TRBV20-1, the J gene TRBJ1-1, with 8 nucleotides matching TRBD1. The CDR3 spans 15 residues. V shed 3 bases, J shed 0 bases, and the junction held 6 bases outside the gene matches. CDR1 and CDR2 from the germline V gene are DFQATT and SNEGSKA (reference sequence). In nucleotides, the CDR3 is TGCAGTGCTAGTCGGACAGGGCTCATGAACACTGAAGCTTTCTTT. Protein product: CSASRTGLMNTEAFF.

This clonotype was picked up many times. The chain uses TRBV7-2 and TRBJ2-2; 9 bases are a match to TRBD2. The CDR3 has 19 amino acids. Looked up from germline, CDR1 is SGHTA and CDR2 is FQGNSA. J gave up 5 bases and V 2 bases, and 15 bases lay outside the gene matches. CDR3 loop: CASSLPSRGGGARTGELFF. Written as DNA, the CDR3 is TGTGCCAGCAGCTTACCCTCCCGGGGCGGGGGGGCCCGGACCGGGGAGCTGTTTTTT.

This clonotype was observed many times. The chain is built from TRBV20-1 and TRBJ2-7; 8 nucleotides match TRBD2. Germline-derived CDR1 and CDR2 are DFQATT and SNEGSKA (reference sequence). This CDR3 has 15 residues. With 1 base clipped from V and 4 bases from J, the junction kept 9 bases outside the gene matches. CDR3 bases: TGCAGTGCTAGAGCCGGCGGGGGGCCGTCGTACGAGCAGTACGTC. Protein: CSARAGGGPSYEQYV.

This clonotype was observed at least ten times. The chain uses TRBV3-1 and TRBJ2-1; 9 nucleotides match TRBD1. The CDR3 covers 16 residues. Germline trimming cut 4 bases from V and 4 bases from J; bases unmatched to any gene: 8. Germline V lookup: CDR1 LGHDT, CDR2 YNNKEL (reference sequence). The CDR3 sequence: CASSPYRGLGYNEQFF. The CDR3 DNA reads TGTGCCAGCAGCCCATACAGGGGGCTCGGGTACAATGAGCAGTTCTTC.

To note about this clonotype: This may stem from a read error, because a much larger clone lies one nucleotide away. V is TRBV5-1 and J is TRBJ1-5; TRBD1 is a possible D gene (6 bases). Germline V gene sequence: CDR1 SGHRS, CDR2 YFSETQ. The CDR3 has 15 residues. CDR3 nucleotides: TGCGCCAGCAGCCTGGGAACAGGGAGTTCCCAGCCCCAGAATTTT. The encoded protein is CASSLGTGSSQPQNF.

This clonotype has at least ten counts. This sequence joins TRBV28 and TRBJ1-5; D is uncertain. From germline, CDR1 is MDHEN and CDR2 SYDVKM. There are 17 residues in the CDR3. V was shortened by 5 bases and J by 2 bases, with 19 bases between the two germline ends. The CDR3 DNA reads TGTGCCAGCAGTCGACTCCTCGGACTTCTTCGCAATCAGCCCCAGCATTTT. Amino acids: CASSRLLGLLRNQPQHF.

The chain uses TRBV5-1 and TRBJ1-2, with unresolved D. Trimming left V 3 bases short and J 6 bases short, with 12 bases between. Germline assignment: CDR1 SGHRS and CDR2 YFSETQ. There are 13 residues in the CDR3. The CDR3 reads CASSWGSHDGYTF. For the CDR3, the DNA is TGCGCCAGCAGCTGGGGAAGTCACGATGGCTACACCTTC.

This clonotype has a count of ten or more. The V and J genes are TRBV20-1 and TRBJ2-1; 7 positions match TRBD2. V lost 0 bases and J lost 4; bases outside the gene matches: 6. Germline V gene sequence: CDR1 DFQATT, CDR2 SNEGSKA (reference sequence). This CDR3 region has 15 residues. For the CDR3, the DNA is TGCAGTGCTAGAGATTTACTAGCGCGGTACAATGAGCAGTTCTTC. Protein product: CSARDLLARYNEQFF.

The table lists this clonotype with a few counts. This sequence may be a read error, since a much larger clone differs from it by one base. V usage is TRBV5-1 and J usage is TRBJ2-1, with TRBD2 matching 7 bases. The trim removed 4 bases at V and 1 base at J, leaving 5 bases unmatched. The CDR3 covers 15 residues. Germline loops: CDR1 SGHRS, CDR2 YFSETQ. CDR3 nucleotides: TGCGCCAGCAGCCACCTAGCGGTGTCCTACAATGAGCAGTTCTTC. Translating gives CASSHLAVSYNEQFF.

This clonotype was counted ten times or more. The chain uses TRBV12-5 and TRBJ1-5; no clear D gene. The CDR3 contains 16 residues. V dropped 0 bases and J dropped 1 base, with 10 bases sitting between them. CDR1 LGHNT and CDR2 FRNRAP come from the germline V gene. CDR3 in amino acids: CASGLVLVHSNQPQHF. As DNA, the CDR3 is TGTGCTAGTGGTTTGGTACTTGTCCACAGCAATCAGCCCCAGCATTTT.

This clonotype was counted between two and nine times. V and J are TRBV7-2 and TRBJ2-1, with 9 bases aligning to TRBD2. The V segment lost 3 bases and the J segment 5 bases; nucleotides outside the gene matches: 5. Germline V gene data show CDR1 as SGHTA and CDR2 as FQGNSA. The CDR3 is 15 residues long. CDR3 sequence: CASSFVSGGHNEQFF. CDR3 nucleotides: TGTGCCAGCAGCTTCGTTAGCGGGGGTCACAATGAGCAGTTCTTC.

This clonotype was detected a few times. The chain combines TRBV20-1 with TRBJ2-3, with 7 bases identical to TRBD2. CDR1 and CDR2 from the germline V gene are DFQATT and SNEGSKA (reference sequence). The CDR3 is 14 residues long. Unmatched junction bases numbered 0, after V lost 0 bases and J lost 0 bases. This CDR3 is CSARDSGSTDTQYF. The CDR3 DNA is TGCAGTGCTAGAGATAGCGGGAGCACAGATACGCAGTATTTT.